This TCR beta chain stems from a study of Graves' ophthalmopathy and Graves' hyperthyroidism. Amplification of the TCR beta CDR3 regions used RNA transcripts (as template). An opening RT-PCR round employed HTBI primers and preceded a second-round multiplex PCR. TCRdb redid the calling of the multiplex PCR reads with MiXCR, one entry per CDR3 protein. Of 620,000 or so distinct CDR3 sequences in the sample, 20% to 25% were seen once. CDR3 length: 13 residues. Germline V gives CDR1 LNHDA, CDR2 SQIVND (reference sequence). V shed 6 bases, J shed 6 bases, and the junction held 5 bases outside the gene matches.

Sequenced sample: peripheral blood. This receptor was identified in a woman aged 18-35 years with stable Graves' hyperthyroidism. Some clones in this sample may be carry-over from other donors' samples. J is TRBJ2-4 and V is TRBV19; the match to TRBD1 covers 7 bases. In DNA form, the CDR3 reads TGTGCCAGTAGGCTGAGACAGGGAAACATTCAGTACTTC. Residues: CASRLRQGNIQYF.